This T cell receptor (beta chain) was identified in a study of metastatic and nonmetastatic thyroid tumors. Study background: The comparison covered peripheral blood and tumor or nodule tissue in malignant and benign thyroid patients.

All patients reached thyroid surgery having received no treatment beforehand. This CDR3 region has 17 residues. Trimming removed 1 base at V and 0 bases at J, with 13 bases between. The germline CDR1 and CDR2 sequences are WSHSY and SAAADI. Broader study findings: The reported finding was significantly higher TCR beta diversity in malignant thyroid tumors relative to benign nodules, in blood and tumor.

This clone has ten or more counts. Its antigen is undetermined. In the original workflow: Between-group CDR3 differences, defined by clinicopathological status, yielded a distant-metastasis classifier for papillary thyroid cancer. TCRdb recomputed clones from the PCR reads via MiXCR. TCRdb's processing, not the authors' own work, is the source of the V and J calls. Of approximately 6,400 clones in the sample, 15% to 20% were seen once. This chain joins TRBV10-2 and TRBJ1-5; a possible D gene is TRBD1 (5 bases). The sequence derives from a male donor with papillary thyroid cancer or a benign thyroid nodule (not recorded which). Some clones in this sample may be carry-over from other donors' samples. Sequenced material: tumor tissue. The CDR3 is CASSEWGGLDSNQPQHF. CDR3 bases: TGCGCCAGCAGTGAGTGGGGGGGACTTGATAGCAATCAGCCCCAGCATTTT.